A selection of T cell receptor beta chains follows, all from one sample in a study of technical replicates of blood from a few donors. Clones were read by immunoSEQ multiplex PCR, and TCRdb kept only the in-frame ones, dropping some. The sample has about 62,000 clones, around 92% seen once. Material: PBMCs. Receptors originate from a human donor in good health. Some clones in this sample may be carry-over from other donors' samples. CDR3s include the opening cysteine and the closing phenylalanine or tryptophan. The D gene is left open where the match is weak. Rows give clone size only sometimes, using once, few, many, or a class for an expanded clone.

clone_size	v_call	j_call	d_call	cdr3_length	cdr3_aa	cdr3_nt
.	TRBV2	TRBJ2-7	.	13	CASGIDQGGEQYF	TGTGCCAGCGGGATAGATCAGGGCGGCGAGCAGTACTTC
.	TRBV4-3	TRBJ2-6	.	16	CASSQGPEAGANVLTF	TGCGCCAGCAGCCAAGGTCCTGAGGCTGGGGCCAACGTCCTGACTTTC
.	TRBV13	TRBJ1-5	.	15	CASSSGPGSNQPQHF	TGTGCCAGCAGCTCCGGACCGGGAAGCAATCAGCCCCAGCATTTT
.	TRBV1	TRBJ2-4	.	18	CTSSQDSVYWSAKNIQYF	TGCACCAGCAGCCAAGATTCAGTGTATTGGTCAGCCAAAAACATTCAGTACTTC
once	TRBV5-8	TRBJ1-2	.	14	CASSLQTAGYGYTF	TGTGCCAGCAGCCTACAGACAGCAGGGTATGGCTACACCTTC
once	TRBV11-3	TRBJ2-7	.	15	CASSLGSGSSYEQYF	TGTGCCAGCAGCTTGGGGTCCGGGAGCTCCTACGAGCAGTACTTC
.	TRBV7-9	TRBJ1-5	TRBD1	15	CASSLGTGERQPQHF	TGTGCCAGCAGCTTAGGGACAGGGGAACGACAGCCCCAGCATTTT
.	TRBV11-2	TRBJ2-1	.	13	CASSLAGKDEQFF	TGTGCCAGCAGCTTAGCCGGTAAAGATGAGCAGTTCTTC
.	TRBV5-1	TRBJ1-6	.	12	CASSLSGSPLHF	TGCGCCAGCAGCTTGTCGGGTTCACCCCTCCACTTT
.	TRBV7-2	TRBJ2-1	.	15	CASSQRAGAYNEQFF	TGTGCCAGCAGCCAGAGGGCGGGGGCTTACAATGAGCAGTTCTTC
.	TRBV4-2	TRBJ2-2	TRBD2	17	CASSLITSGVNTGELFF	TGTGCCAGCAGCCTAATTACTAGCGGGGTTAACACCGGGGAGCTGTTTTTT
.	TRBV27	TRBJ2-1	TRBD2	17	CASSFTFGAGVGNEQFF	TGTGCCAGCAGTTTCACTTTCGGCGCGGGAGTGGGGAATGAGCAGTTCTTC
.	TRBV10-3	TRBJ2-3	.	15	CAIRKRDKYTDTQYF	TGTGCCATCAGAAAGCGGGACAAATACACAGATACGCAGTATTTT
.	TRBV5-1	TRBJ2-3	.	15	CASSLGVLGADTQYF	TGCGCCAGCAGCTTGGGAGTTTTGGGAGCAGATACGCAGTATTTT
.	TRBV27	TRBJ2-7	TRBD2	13	CASSVGGVHEQYF	TGTGCCAGCAGTGTGGGGGGGGTCCACGAGCAGTACTTC
.	TRBV11-2	TRBJ2-1	TRBD1	14	CASSLGQAYNEQFF	TGTGCCAGCAGCCTTGGACAGGCCTACAATGAGCAGTTCTTC
.	TRBV11-3	TRBJ2-6	.	13	CASSFRGANVLTF	TGTGCCAGCAGCTTTCGGGGGGCCAACGTCCTGACTTTC
.	TRBV5-4	TRBJ2-3	TRBD1	14	CASSSRTQGDTQYF	TGTGCCAGCAGCTCCCGGACACAGGGGGATACGCAGTATTTT
.	TRBV18	TRBJ1-2	.	13	CASSPRLEDGYTF	TGTGCCAGCTCACCACGGCTGGAGGATGGCTACACCTTC
.	TRBV18	TRBJ2-6	.	14	CASSPSSGANVLTF	TGTGCCAGCTCACCGAGCTCTGGGGCCAACGTCCTGACTTTC
few	TRBV7-2	TRBJ2-1	.	13	CASRYTSRDEQFF	TGTGCCAGCAGATACACTAGTAGGGATGAGCAGTTCTTC
.	TRBV27	TRBJ2-5	TRBD2	16	CASSWASGRAQETQYF	TGTGCCAGCAGTTGGGCTAGCGGGAGGGCTCAAGAGACCCAGTACTTC
.	TRBV15	TRBJ1-2	.	15	CATSRDQQGGGGYTF	TGTGCCACCAGCAGAGATCAACAGGGCGGGGGTGGCTACACCTTC
.	TRBV7-2	TRBJ1-5	TRBD1	16	CASSETGGRSNQPQHF	TGTGCCAGCAGCGAGACAGGGGGTAGAAGCAATCAGCCCCAGCATTTT
once	TRBV6-5	TRBJ1-1	TRBD1	13	CASSYGTGPGAFF	TGTGCCAGCAGTTACGGGACAGGGCCTGGGGCTTTCTTT
once	TRBV4-3	TRBJ2-5	TRBD2	18	CASSQEWRGALYQETQYF	TGCGCCAGCAGCCAAGAGTGGCGGGGGGCTCTGTACCAAGAGACCCAGTACTTC
once	TRBV19	TRBJ1-5	TRBD1	15	CASSSGRAGGQPQHF	TGTGCCAGTAGTTCGGGACGAGCAGGGGGTCAGCCCCAGCATTTT
.	TRBV7-9	TRBJ2-7	.	14	CASSPRLLTYEQYF	TGTGCCAGCAGCCCGCGACTCCTTACCTACGAGCAGTACTTC
.	TRBV5-5	TRBJ2-1	TRBD1	15	CASTQAGTVNNEQFF	TGTGCCAGCACCCAAGCCGGGACAGTCAACAATGAGCAGTTCTTC
.	TRBV27	TRBJ1-1	.	14	CASSLTGRNTEAFF	TGTGCCAGCAGTCTGACAGGAAGGAACACTGAAGCTTTCTTT
.	TRBV5-6	TRBJ2-5	.	13	CASQGGIQETQYF	TGTGCCAGCCAGGGTGGTATCCAAGAGACCCAGTACTTC
once	TRBV25-1	TRBJ2-7	.	15	CASSGRLEPSYEQYF	TGTGCCAGCAGTGGCCGACTTGAGCCGTCCTACGAGCAGTACTTC
.	TRBV5-1	TRBJ1-3	.	17	CASSLASGSSSGNTIYF	TGCGCCAGCAGCTTGGCCTCAGGGTCGAGCTCTGGAAACACCATATATTTT
.	TRBV5-1	TRBJ2-3	TRBD1	15	CASYPGDSYTDTQYF	TGCGCCAGCTACCCTGGGGACAGTTACACAGATACGCAGTATTTT
.	TRBV10-3	TRBJ2-7	TRBD1	14	CATGQADLPGEQYF	TGTGCCACAGGACAGGCGGATCTCCCCGGCGAGCAGTACTTC
.	TRBV18	TRBJ1-3	.	14	CASSPTGLGNTIYF	TGTGCCAGCTCACCAACGGGTCTTGGAAACACCATATATTTT
once	TRBV6-5	TRBJ2-1	TRBD2	14	CASSYYTGGFEQFF	TGTGCCAGCAGTTACTATACGGGAGGGTTTGAGCAGTTCTTC
.	TRBV6-4	TRBJ2-2	.	13	CAKPQGSPGELFF	TGTGCCAAACCTCAGGGTTCCCCCGGGGAGCTGTTTTTT
.	TRBV7-9	TRBJ2-7	.	12	CASNALHYEQYF	TGTGCCAGCAACGCGCTCCACTACGAGCAGTACTTC
.	TRBV30	TRBJ2-1	TRBD2	17	CAWSVGASGRIYNEQFF	TGTGCCTGGAGTGTAGGTGCCAGCGGGAGGATCTACAATGAGCAGTTCTTC
.	TRBV4-2	TRBJ2-7	.	15	CASSQAMGVSDEQYF	TGTGCCAGCAGCCAAGCGATGGGAGTGAGCGACGAGCAGTACTTC
.	TRBV5-4	TRBJ1-2	.	18	CASRKSTTGTRENYGYTF	TGTGCCAGCAGAAAAAGCACGACCGGGACACGAGAAAACTATGGCTACACCTTC
few	TRBV18	TRBJ1-1	.	13	CASSPTTNTEAFF	TGTGCCAGCTCACCCACAACGAACACTGAAGCTTTCTTT
.	TRBV7-8	TRBJ1-2	.	19	CASSPRLLGAEYKDYGYTF	TGTGCCAGCAGCCCCCGTCTCTTGGGGGCTGAGTATAAGGACTATGGCTACACCTTC
.	TRBV19	TRBJ1-4	.	15	CASSTLPGTTEKLFF	TGTGCCAGTAGTACCCTCCCCGGGACAACTGAAAAACTGTTTTTT
.	TRBV14	TRBJ2-7	.	17	CASSGSGESGLLYEQYF	TGTGCCAGCAGCGGAAGTGGGGAGAGCGGTTTACTCTACGAGCAGTACTTC
.	TRBV27	TRBJ2-3	.	14	CASSYERLTDTQYF	TGTGCCAGCAGTTACGAGAGACTCACAGATACGCAGTATTTT
.	TRBV7-9	TRBJ2-7	TRBD2	16	CASSTGSGGYSYEQYF	TGTGCCAGCAGCACCGGAAGCGGGGGGTACTCCTACGAGCAGTACTTC
.	TRBV6-6	TRBJ2-5	TRBD2	15	CASSSPTSVEETQYF	TGTGCCAGCAGTTCCCCGACTAGCGTAGAAGAGACCCAGTACTTC
.	TRBV11-2	TRBJ1-1	.	14	CASSFSRGNTEAFF	TGTGCCAGCAGCTTTTCCCGGGGGAACACTGAAGCTTTCTTT
.	TRBV5-4	TRBJ2-3	TRBD2	15	CASSFSLAGTDTQYF	TGTGCCAGCAGCTTCAGTCTAGCGGGCACAGATACGCAGTATTTT
.	TRBV18	TRBJ1-1	.	14	CASSTDRRNTEAFF	TGTGCCAGCTCGACTGACAGGAGGAACACTGAAGCTTTCTTT
.	TRBV25-1	TRBJ1-6	.	11	CASICAEPLHF	TGTGCCAGCATCTGTGCGGAACCCCTCCACTTT
.	TRBV4-3	TRBJ2-1	.	14	CASSQDQAGNEQFF	TGCGCCAGCAGCCAAGATCAGGCAGGCAATGAGCAGTTCTTC
.	TRBV7-2	TRBJ1-1	.	13	CASSLSSGAGGFF	TGTGCCAGCAGCTTAAGTTCAGGAGCCGGGGGGTTCTTT